These 4 T cell receptor beta chains were all obtained from the same sample, sequenced in a study of cytomegalovirus exposure and HLA in healthy donors (dated by TCRdb to the late 2010s). Library method: the immunoSEQ multiplex PCR assay. For the multiplex PCR, a mixture combining 60 forward primers for TCR Vbeta segments and 13 reverse primers for TCR Jbeta segments was used. The clones in this table, taken by TCRdb from immuneACCESS, are in-frame only. Not every clone is retained; where verified, under half of the shortfall comes from an unresolved V gene, and the cause of the rest is unknown. For this sample there are just over 150,000 clones; roughly 85% appear just once. Of the sample, roughly 2.2% falls within the top ten clones. Sample: PBMCs. These receptors were taken from a man aged 18 to 30 in good health and CMV-seropositive.

This clone has only a few counts. The chain carries TRBV10-2 and TRBJ2-3; TRBD1 agrees at 9 bases. This CDR3 is built from 15 residues. The germline V gene encodes CDR1 WSHSY and CDR2 SAAADI. The trim removed 6 bases at V and 6 bases at J, leaving 10 bases unmatched. The CDR3: CASRAGQGLSDTQYF. DNA of the CDR3: TGCGCCAGCAGGGCGGGACAGGGATTGTCCGATACGCAGTATTTT.

J is TRBJ2-5 and V is TRBV5-1; 9 nucleotides line up with TRBD1. V shed 4 bases and J 5 bases; nucleotides not matched to a gene: 6. The germline CDR1 and CDR2 sequences are SGHRS and YFSETQ. This CDR3 contains 14 residues. CDR3 bases: TGCGCCAGCAGCCCTGGACAGGGGTCTGAGACCCAGTACTTC. Protein product: CASSPGQGSETQYF.

The rearrangement links TRBV6-6 to TRBJ1-1, with D tentatively TRBD1 (6 bases). Per the germline V gene, CDR1 is MNHNY and CDR2 is SVGAGI (reference sequence). This CDR3 contains 13 residues. The V end was cut by 5 bases, the J end by 8 bases, with 15 bases between. The CDR3: CASSRTGTMEAFF. CDR3 DNA: TGTGCCAGCAGTCGAACCGGGACAATGGAAGCTTTCTTT.

The chain carries TRBV5-6 and TRBJ1-2; 8 bases fit TRBD1. CDR3 length equals 15 residues. V shed 1 base and J 8 bases; nucleotides not matched to a gene: 10. Germline values: CDR1 SGHDT, CDR2 YYEEEE. The CDR3 bases are TGTGCCAGCAGCTTGATAGGACAGGGAAAAAGAGGCTACACCTTC. It encodes CASSLIGQGKRGYTF.